This TCR beta chain was recorded in a study of blood T cell repertoires in COVID-19. On the study more broadly: The study drew acute and convalescent COVID-19 samples from the United States, Italy and Spain.

The CDR3 sequence is 16 residues long. V gave up 2 bases and J gave up 11 bases, with 22 bases separating them. The germline CDR1 and CDR2 sequences are SGHDN and FVKESK. Authors' data handling: Researchers report that nucleated cell counts were estimated from reference gene primer amplification. Sequencing was performed with immunoSEQ multiplex PCR; in TCRdb, only in-frame clones are kept and a portion is missing. The DNA gave D and trimming, while V, J and clone size come from that table. The repertoire has fewer than 250,000 clones, approximately 81% of them found once; the top ten carry 10% to 13%. In Seattle, patients joined the study during active infection and were tracked longitudinally.

J is TRBJ1-3 and V is TRBV14; D gene uncertain. Sample: peripheral blood. This receptor was identified in a woman older than 75 with COVID-19, enrolled during active disease. In DNA form, the CDR3 reads TGTGCCAGCAGCCAAAGCACCGCGGGCACCTTGAAGGCCATATATTTT. Protein product: CASSQSTAGTLKAIYF. Full variable domain (missing parts from reference TRBV14 and TRBJ1-3): EAGVTQFPSHSVIEKGQTVTLRCDPISGHDNLYWYRRVMGKEIKFLLHFVKESKQDESGMPNNRFLAERTGGTYSTLKVQPAELEDSGVYFCASSQSTAGTLKAIYFGEGSWLTVV.